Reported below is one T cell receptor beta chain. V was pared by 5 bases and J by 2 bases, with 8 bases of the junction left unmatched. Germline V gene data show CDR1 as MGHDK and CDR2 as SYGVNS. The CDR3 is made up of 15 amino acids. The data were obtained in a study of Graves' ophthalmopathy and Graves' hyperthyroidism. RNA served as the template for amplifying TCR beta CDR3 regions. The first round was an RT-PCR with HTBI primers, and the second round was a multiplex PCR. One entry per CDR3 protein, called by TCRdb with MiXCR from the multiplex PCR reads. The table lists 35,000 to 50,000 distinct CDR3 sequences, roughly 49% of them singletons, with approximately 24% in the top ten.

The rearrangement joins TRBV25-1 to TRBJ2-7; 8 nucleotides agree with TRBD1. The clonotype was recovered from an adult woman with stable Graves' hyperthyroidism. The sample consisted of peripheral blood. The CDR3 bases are TGTGCCAGCAGTCCCCAGGGGGCAACCACCTACGAGCAGTACTTC. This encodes CASSPQGATTYEQYF.